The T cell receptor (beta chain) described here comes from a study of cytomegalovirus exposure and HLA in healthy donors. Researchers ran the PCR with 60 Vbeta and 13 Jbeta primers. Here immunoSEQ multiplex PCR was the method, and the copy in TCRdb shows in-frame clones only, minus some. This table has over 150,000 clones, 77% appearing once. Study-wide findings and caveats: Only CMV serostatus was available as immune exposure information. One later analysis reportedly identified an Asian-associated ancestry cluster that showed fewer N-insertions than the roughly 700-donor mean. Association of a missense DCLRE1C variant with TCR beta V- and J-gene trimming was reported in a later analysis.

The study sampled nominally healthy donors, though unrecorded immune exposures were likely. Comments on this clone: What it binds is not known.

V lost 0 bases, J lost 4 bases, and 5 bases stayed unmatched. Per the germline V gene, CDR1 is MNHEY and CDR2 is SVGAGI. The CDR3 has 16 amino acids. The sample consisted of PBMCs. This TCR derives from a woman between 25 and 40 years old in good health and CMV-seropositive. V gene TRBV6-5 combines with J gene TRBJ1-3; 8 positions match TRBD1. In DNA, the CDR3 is TGTGCCAGCAGTTACTCGCAGGGGGCTTACGGAAACACCATATATTTT. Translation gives CASSYSQGAYGNTIYF.